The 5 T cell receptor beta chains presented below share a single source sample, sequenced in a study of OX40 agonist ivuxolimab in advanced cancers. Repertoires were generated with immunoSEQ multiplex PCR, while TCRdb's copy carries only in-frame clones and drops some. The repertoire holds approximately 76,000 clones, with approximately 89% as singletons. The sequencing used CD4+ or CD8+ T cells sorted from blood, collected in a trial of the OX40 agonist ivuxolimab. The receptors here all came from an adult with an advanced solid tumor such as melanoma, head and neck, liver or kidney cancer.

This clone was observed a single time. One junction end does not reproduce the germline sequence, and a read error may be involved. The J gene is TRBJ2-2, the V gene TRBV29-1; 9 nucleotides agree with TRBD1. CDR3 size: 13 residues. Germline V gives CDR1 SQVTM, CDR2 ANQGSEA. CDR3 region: CSGDRVSNRGAVF. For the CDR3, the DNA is TGCAGCGGGGACAGGGTATCTAACCGGGGAGCTGTTTTT.

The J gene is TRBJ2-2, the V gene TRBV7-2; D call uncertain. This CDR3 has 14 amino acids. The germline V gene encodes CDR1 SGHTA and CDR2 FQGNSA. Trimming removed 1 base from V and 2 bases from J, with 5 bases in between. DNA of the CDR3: TGTGCCAGCAGCTTAGGCAAAAACACCGGGGAGCTGTTTTTT. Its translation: CASSLGKNTGELFF.

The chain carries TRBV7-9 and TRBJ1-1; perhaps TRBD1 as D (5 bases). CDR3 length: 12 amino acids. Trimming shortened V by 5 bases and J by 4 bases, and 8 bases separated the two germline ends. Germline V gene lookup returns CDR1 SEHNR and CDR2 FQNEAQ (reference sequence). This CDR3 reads CASSRGGTEAFF. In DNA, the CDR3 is TGTGCCAGCAGCAGGGGAGGCACTGAAGCTTTCTTT.

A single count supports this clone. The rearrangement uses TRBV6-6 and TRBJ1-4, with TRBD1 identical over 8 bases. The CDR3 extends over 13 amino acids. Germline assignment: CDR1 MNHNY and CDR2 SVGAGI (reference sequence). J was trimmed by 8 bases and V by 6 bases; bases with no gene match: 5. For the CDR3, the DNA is TGTGCCAGCAGGCTTACAGGGGGGGAAAAACTGTTTTTT. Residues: CASRLTGGEKLFF.

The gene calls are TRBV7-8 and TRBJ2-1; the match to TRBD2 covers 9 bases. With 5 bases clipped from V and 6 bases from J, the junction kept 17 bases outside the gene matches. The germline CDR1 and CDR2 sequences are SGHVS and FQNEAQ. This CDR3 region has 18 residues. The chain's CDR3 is CASSPGASGTPPTNEQFF. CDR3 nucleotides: TGTGCCAGCAGCCCAGGGGCTAGCGGGACGCCCCCCACCAATGAGCAGTTCTTC. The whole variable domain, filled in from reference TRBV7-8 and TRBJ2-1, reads GAGVSQSPRYKVAKRGQDVALRCDPISGHVSLFWYQQALGQGPEFLTYFQNEAQLDKSGLPSDRFFAERPEGSVSTLKIQRTQQEDSAVYLCASSPGASGTPPTNEQFFGPGTRLTVL.